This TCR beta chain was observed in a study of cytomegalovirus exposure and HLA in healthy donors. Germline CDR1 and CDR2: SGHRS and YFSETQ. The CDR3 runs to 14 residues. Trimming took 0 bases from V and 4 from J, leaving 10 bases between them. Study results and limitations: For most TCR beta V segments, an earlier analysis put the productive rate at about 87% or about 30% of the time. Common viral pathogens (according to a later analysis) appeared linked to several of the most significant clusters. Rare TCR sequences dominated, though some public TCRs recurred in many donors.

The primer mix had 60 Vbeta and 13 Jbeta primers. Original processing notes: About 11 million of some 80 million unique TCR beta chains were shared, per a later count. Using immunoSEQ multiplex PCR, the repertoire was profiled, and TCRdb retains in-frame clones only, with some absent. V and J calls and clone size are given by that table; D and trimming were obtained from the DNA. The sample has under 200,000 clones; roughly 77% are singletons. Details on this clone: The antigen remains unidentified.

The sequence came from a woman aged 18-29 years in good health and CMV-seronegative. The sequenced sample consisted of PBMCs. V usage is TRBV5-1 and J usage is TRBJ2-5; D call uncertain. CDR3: CASSLVSTAETQYF. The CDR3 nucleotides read TGCGCCAGCAGCTTGGTTAGCACGGCAGAGACCCAGTACTTC. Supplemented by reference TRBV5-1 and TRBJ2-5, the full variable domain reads KAGVTQTPRYLIKTRGQQVTLSCSPISGHRSVSWYQQTPGQGLQFLFEYFSETQRNKGNFPGRFSGRQFSNSRSEMNVSTLELGDSALYLCASSLVSTAETQYFGPGTRLLVL.